The 15 T cell receptor beta chains presented below share a single source sample, sequenced in a study of ipilimumab plus nivolumab after autologous stem cell transplantation. Here immunoSEQ multiplex PCR was the method, and the copy in TCRdb shows in-frame clones only, minus some. In the table there are about 47,000 clones, around nine tenths of which are singletons. Source: PBMCs, taken in a trial of ipilimumab plus nivolumab as post-transplant consolidation. The receptors shown here come from a male donor with multiple myeloma.

J is TRBJ2-6 and V is TRBV6-5; 9 nucleotides line up with TRBD2. This CDR3 comprises 15 residues. CDR1 and CDR2 (germline): MNHEY, SVGAGI. V lost 8 bases and J lost 4; bases outside the gene matches: 6. CDR3 in DNA: TGTGCCAGCCGGGGACTAGCCGCCGGGGCCAACGTCCTGACTTTC. Amino acids: CASRGLAAGANVLTF.

V gene TRBV30 combines with J gene TRBJ1-5; D is unresolved. The CDR3 totals 17 residues. V was trimmed by 2 bases and J by 0 bases, leaving 17 bases between them. Per germline, CDR1 GTSNPN and CDR2 SVGIG (reference sequence). CDR3 loop: CAWSSGRRHLSNQPQHF. In DNA, the CDR3 is TGTGCCTGGAGTTCGGGCAGGAGACACCTTAGCAATCAGCCCCAGCATTTT.

The chain employs TRBV20-1 and TRBJ1-4; D gene uncertain. CDR1 and CDR2 (germline): DFQATT, SNEGSKA (reference sequence). V was trimmed by 5 bases and J by 6 bases, leaving 7 bases between them. This CDR3 region has 11 residues. The CDR3 loop reads CSAVADEKLFF. The CDR3 DNA is TGCAGTGCTGTCGCAGATGAAAAACTGTTTTTT.

The rearrangement links TRBV9 to TRBJ2-5; D is ambiguous. The CDR3 contains 14 residues. From germline, CDR1 is SGDLS and CDR2 YYNGEE. Trimming removed 3 bases from V and 5 bases from J, with 14 bases in between. CDR3 region: CASSGTSKWETQYF. CDR3 in DNA: TGTGCCAGCAGCGGAACGTCGAAGTGGGAGACCCAGTACTTC.

This chain links TRBV18 with TRBJ1-3; TRBD1 matches 10 bases. The CDR3 sequence is 17 residues long. V lost 1 base and J lost 0; bases outside the gene matches: 3. From germline, CDR1 is KGHSH and CDR2 LQKENI. The CDR3, as DNA: TGTGCCAGCTCACCACTGACAGGGGGCGACTCTGGAAACACCATATATTTT. Protein product: CASSPLTGGDSGNTIYF.

J is TRBJ1-2 and V is TRBV7-2; 11 bases are shared with TRBD1. V lost 11 bases to trimming and J lost 7 bases; unmatched junction nucleotides: 15. The CDR3 has 15 residues. The germline gives CDR1 SGHTA, CDR2 FQGNSA. CDR3 bases: TGTGCCGGACAAAGGACAGGGGGCTTTGGAATTGGCTACACCTTC. It encodes CAGQRTGGFGIGYTF.

J is TRBJ1-2 and V is TRBV5-1; 10 bases map to TRBD1. V lost 0 bases to trimming and J lost 4 bases; unmatched junction nucleotides: 3. Germline V gives CDR1 SGHRS, CDR2 YFSETQ. The CDR3 runs to 15 residues. The CDR3 bases are TGCGCCAGCAGCTTGGGGGACAGGGGAGCCTATGGCTACACCTTC. Protein sequence: CASSLGDRGAYGYTF.

This chain connects TRBV5-8 to TRBJ2-2; a possible D gene is TRBD1 (6 bases). CDR3 length equals 14 residues. V dropped 2 bases and J dropped 2 bases, with 7 bases sitting between them. CDR1 is SGHTS, CDR2 YDEGEE, per germline. CDR3 amino acids: CASSLGGNTGELFF. CDR3 in DNA: TGTGCCAGCAGCTTAGGGGGAAACACCGGGGAGCTGTTTTTT. The complete variable domain, with remaining parts taken from reference TRBV5-8 and TRBJ2-2, reads EAGVTQSPTHLIKTRGQQATLRCSPISGHTSVYWYQQALGLGLQFLLWYDEGEERNRGNFPPRFSGRQFPNYSSELNVNALELEDSALYLCASSLGGNTGELFFGEGSRLTVL.

The gene calls are TRBV9 and TRBJ1-3; D uncertain. V lost 2 bases and J 4 bases, leaving 7 bases between the germline ends. The germline V gene encodes CDR1 SGDLS and CDR2 YYNGEE. The CDR3 runs to 13 residues. The DNA of the CDR3 is TGTGCCAGCAGCGTTGCCAGGGGAAACACCATATATTTT. Its protein is CASSVARGNTIYF.

The chain has TRBV30 and TRBJ2-5, with unresolved D. The CDR3 sequence is 15 residues long. V was trimmed by 2 bases and J by 4 bases, leaving 17 bases between them. Germline CDR1 is GTSNPN and CDR2 is SVGIG (reference sequence). CDR3 region: CAWSFPSRAIETQYF. The CDR3 DNA is TGTGCCTGGAGTTTCCCCAGCCGGGCGATAGAGACCCAGTACTTC.

This clone was seen once. The chain employs TRBV7-9 and TRBJ2-5, with D uncertain. Trimming shortened V by 1 base and J by 4 bases, and 4 bases separated the two germline ends. This CDR3 spans 12 amino acids. Germline CDR1 reads SEHNR; CDR2 reads FQNEAQ (reference sequence). This CDR3 is CASSLVGETQYF. The CDR3 nucleotides read TGTGCCAGCAGCTTAGTTGGAGAGACCCAGTACTTC.

The rearrangement links TRBV25-1 to TRBJ2-1; D is possibly TRBD1 (5 bases). Trimming cost V 2 bases and J 10 bases, with 18 bases left between them. Germline-derived CDR1 and CDR2 are MGHDK and SYGVNS. This CDR3 is 15 amino acids long. CDR3 residues: CASSEVLPQGAEQFF. The CDR3 region has the DNA TGTGCCAGCAGTGAAGTCTTACCCCAGGGCGCAGAGCAGTTCTTC. The full variable domain, its missing parts supplied by reference TRBV25-1 and TRBJ2-1, is EADIYQTPRYLVIGTGKKITLECSQTMGHDKMYWYQQDPGMELHLIHYSYGVNSTEKGDLSSESTVSRIRTEHFPLTLESARPSHTSQYLCASSEVLPQGAEQFFGPGTRLTVL.

The table lists this clone with a few counts. V usage is TRBV7-9 and J usage is TRBJ1-1, with D unresolved. The CDR3 has 13 residues. Germline V gene sequence: CDR1 SEHNR, CDR2 FQNEAQ (reference sequence). V shed 1 base and J shed 4 bases, with 7 bases lying between them. The CDR3 loop is CASSLEARTEAFF. The CDR3 bases are TGTGCCAGCAGCTTAGAGGCGCGCACTGAAGCTTTCTTT.

J is TRBJ1-5 and V is TRBV6-6, with D perhaps matching TRBD1 (6 bases). Germline CDR1 and CDR2: MNHNY and SVGAGI (reference sequence). There are 16 residues in the CDR3. V was shortened by 5 bases and J by 4 bases, with 18 bases between the two germline ends. The CDR3 bases are TGTGCCAGCAGTAATACCGGGACACTGAGAAATCAGCCCCAGCATTTT. Translation gives CASSNTGTLRNQPQHF.

In this sample, this clone turned up a few times. The J gene is TRBJ2-1, the V gene TRBV6-6, with 7 bases identical to TRBD2. J lost 3 bases, V lost 6 bases, and 8 bases had no gene match. In germline, CDR1 is MNHNY, CDR2 SVGAGI (reference sequence). This CDR3 contains 15 residues. For the CDR3, the DNA is TGTGCCAGCAGCTATCCTCGCGGGGGCTACAATGAGCAGTTCTTC. It yields the protein CASSYPRGGYNEQFF.